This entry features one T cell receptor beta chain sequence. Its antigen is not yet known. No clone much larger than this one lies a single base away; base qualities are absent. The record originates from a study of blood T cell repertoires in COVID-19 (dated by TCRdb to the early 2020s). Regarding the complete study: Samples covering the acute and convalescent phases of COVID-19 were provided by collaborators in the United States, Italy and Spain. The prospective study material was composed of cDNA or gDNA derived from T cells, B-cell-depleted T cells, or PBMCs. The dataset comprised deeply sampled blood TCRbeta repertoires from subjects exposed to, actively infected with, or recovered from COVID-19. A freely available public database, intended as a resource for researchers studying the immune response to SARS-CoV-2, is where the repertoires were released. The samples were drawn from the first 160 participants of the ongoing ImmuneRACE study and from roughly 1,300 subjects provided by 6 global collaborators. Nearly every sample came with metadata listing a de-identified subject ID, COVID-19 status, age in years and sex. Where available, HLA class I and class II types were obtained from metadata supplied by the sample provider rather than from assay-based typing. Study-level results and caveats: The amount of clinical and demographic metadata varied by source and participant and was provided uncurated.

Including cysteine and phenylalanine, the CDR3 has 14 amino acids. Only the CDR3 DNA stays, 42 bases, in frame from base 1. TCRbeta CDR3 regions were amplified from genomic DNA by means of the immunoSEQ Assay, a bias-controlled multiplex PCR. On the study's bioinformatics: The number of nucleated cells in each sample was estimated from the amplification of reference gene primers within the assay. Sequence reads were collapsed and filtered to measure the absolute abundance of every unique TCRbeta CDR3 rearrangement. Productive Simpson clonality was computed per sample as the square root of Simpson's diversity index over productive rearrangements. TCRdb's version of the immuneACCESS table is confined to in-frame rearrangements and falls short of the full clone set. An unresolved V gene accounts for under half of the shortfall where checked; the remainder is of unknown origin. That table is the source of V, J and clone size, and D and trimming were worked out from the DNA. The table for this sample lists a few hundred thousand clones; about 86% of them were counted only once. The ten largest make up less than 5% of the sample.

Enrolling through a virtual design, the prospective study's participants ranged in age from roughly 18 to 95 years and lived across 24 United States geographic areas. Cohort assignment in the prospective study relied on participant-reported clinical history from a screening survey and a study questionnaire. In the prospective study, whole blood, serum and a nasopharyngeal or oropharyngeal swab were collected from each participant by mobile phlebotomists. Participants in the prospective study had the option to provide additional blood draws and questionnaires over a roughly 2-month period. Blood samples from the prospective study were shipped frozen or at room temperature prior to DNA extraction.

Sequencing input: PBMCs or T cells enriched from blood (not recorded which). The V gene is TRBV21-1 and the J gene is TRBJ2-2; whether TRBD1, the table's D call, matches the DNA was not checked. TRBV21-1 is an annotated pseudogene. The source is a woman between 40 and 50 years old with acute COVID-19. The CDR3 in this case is CASSKGQPTGELFF. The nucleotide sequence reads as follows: TGTGCCAGCAGCAAGGGACAACCCACCGGGGAGCTGTTTTTT.